This paragraph covers one TCR beta chain sequence. Its antigen is unknown. One base away there is no much larger clone; base qualities are not given. The data derive from a study of blood T cell repertoires in COVID-19 (dated by TCRdb to 2019 to 2021). About the study as a whole: The collaborator samples originated in the United States, Italy and Spain and spanned the acute and convalescent phases of COVID-19. The material from the prospective study consisted of cDNA or gDNA derived from T cells, B-cell-depleted T cells, or PBMCs. Subjects who had been exposed to COVID-19, were actively infected with it, or had recovered from it provided the deeply sampled blood TCRbeta repertoires that made up the dataset. A freely available public database, intended as a resource for researchers studying the immune response to SARS-CoV-2, is where the repertoires were released. The samples were drawn from two sources: the first 160 participants of the ongoing ImmuneRACE study, and over 950 subjects contributed by 6 global collaborators. Sample metadata almost always included a de-identified subject ID, COVID-19 status, age in years and sex. Where available, HLA class I and class II types were taken from metadata supplied by the sample provider and were not determined by assay-based typing.

Participants in the prospective study were aged roughly 18 to 90 years, lived in 20 to 30 United States geographic areas, and enrolled through a virtual design. Cohort assignment in the prospective study relied on participant-reported clinical history from a screening survey and a study questionnaire. Recovered participants in ImmuneRACE Cohort 3 were defined by two consecutive negative NP/OP PCR tests, clearance by a healthcare professional, or resolution of symptoms. In the prospective study, whole blood, serum and a nasopharyngeal or oropharyngeal swab were collected from each participant by mobile phlebotomists. Over a roughly two-month period, participants in the prospective study had the option of providing additional blood draws and questionnaires. Prospective study blood samples were shipped either frozen or at room temperature before DNA extraction. The immunoSEQ Assay, a bias-controlled multiplex PCR, was used to amplify TCRbeta CDR3 regions from genomic DNA. As for the authors' bioinformatics: Within the assay, amplification of reference gene primers was used to estimate how many nucleated cells each sample contained. To quantify the absolute abundance of each unique TCRbeta CDR3 rearrangement, sequence reads were collapsed and filtered. For each sample, productive Simpson clonality was calculated by taking the square root of Simpson's diversity index across productive rearrangements. Sourced from immuneACCESS, this table was stored by TCRdb with only in-frame sequences that have V and J called. A share of the clones is absent; for the studies checked, an unresolved V gene accounts for under half, and the remainder has no known explanation. V and J calls and clone size follow that table, whereas D and trimming were derived from the DNA. The sample data list 450,000 to 600,000 clones, and 87% of these were observed just once. Approximately 0.7% of the sample goes to the ten largest clones.

The paper's findings and limits, for the study overall: Clinical and demographic metadata were provided uncurated, with the amount varying by source and participant.

The specimen was PBMCs or T cells enriched from blood (not recorded which). The sequence came from a woman under 30 who had recovered from COVID-19.

The nucleotide sequence reads TGTGCCAGCAGCTATATACGATGGACAGGGAAACAGCCCCAGCATTTT. Translated, this is CASSYIRWTGKQPQHF. The chain uses TRBV7-8 and TRBJ1-5; 8 central bases correspond to TRBD1. Counted from cysteine to phenylalanine, this CDR3 has 16 amino acids. Here the CDR3 DNA is all that survives: 48 bases in frame from base 1. Germline trimming amounts to 4 bases on V and 7 bases on J, with 12 as the count of junction bases outside the gene matches. CDR1 and CDR2 are read off the germline V gene as SGHVS and FQNEAQ.